The clone carrying this TCR beta chain was seen a handful of times. Its antigen is as yet unknown. There are 13 residues in the CDR3. The junction had 3 bases not matched to a gene; V was cut back by 7 bases and J by 3 bases. The data derive from a study of T-cell memory formation after mild COVID-19. Findings and caveats of the study: Largely, contracting CD4+ clones fell within CM and EM, and contracting CD8+ clones within EMRA. Researchers found some responding clones in pre-infection memory, a sign that cross-reactive memory joined.

UMIs and sample barcodes were carried by the TCR alpha and TCR beta cDNA libraries that 5'RACE produced using constant-segment primers. Each CDR3 protein is one row after TCRdb ran MiXCR on the 5' RACE reads. The top ten hold less than 2.5% of the sample, which has under 250,000 distinct CDR3 sequences, 15% to 19% seen once. Source material: PBMCs or a T cell subset sorted from them (not recorded which). The chain recombines TRBV12-3 or TRBV12-4 with TRBJ2-1; the match to TRBD2 covers 7 bases. The receptor was derived from an adult woman who had mild COVID-19 (a few samples of this study predate the infection). Cell type and time point are not known. The CDR3 coding sequence is TGTGCCAGCACCATAGCGGGCTACAATGAGCAGTTCTTC. Its protein product is CASTIAGYNEQFF.